Each of the 26 T cell receptor beta chains below was sequenced from the same sample in a study of Ad26.COV2.S vaccination and SARS-CoV-2 variants. Clones were sequenced by immunoSEQ multiplex PCR, and TCRdb holds only the in-frame ones, with some missing. The sample gives around 370,000 clones, 70% to 90% of which show up once; about 3.3% is in the top ten. Described treatment: about 20 received Ad26.COV2.S at low or high dose, single or two shots; several received placebo; per-sample allocation not given. Samples were taken on day 63 after the first vaccine or placebo injection. The source material was peripheral blood, sampled in a trial of Ad26.COV2.S vaccine versus placebo. These receptors all come from a person between 18 and 65 years old who received the Ad26.COV2.S COVID-19 vaccine or a placebo.

The chain uses TRBV18 and TRBJ2-2, with D perhaps TRBD1 or TRBD2 (5 bases each). CDR1 is KGHSH, CDR2 LQKENI, per germline. There are 17 residues in the CDR3. V dropped 6 bases and J dropped 6 bases, with 23 bases sitting between them. CDR3 region: CASSVLPGPNTAGELFF. CDR3 DNA: TGTGCCAGCTCTGTACTGCCGGGACCGAACACTGCCGGGGAGCTGTTTTTT.

The rearrangement uses TRBV5-1 and TRBJ2-3, with 9 bases identical to TRBD1. Germline V gene lookup returns CDR1 SGHRS and CDR2 YFSETQ. V lost 4 bases to trimming and J lost 0 bases; unmatched junction nucleotides: 6. The length of the CDR3 is 16 residues. CDR3 bases: TGCGCCAGCAGCACCGTGGGACAGGGAAGCACAGATACGCAGTATTTT. Translation gives CASSTVGQGSTDTQYF.

In DNA, the CDR3 is TGCGCCAGCAGCCAGGATCTCCAGGGCTACGAGCAGTACTTC. It codes for CASSQDLQGYEQYF. V and J are TRBV4-3 and TRBJ2-7; a weak D match, TRBD1 (5 bases). V was clipped by 3 bases and J by 3 bases, with 12 bases between them. Germline loops: CDR1 LGHNA, CDR2 YSLEER. The CDR3 sequence is 14 residues long.

The V and J genes are TRBV19 and TRBJ1-2; 10 bases are shared with TRBD1. V lost 6 bases, J lost 2 bases, and 3 bases stayed unmatched. CDR1 LNHDA and CDR2 SQIVND come from the germline V gene (reference sequence). The CDR3 covers 14 residues. The CDR3 nucleotides are TGTGCCAGTAGACCGGGACAGGGGAACTATGGCTACACCTTC. Translated: CASRPGQGNYGYTF.

The rearrangement uses TRBV2 and TRBJ2-7, with 7 nucleotides matching TRBD2. Unmatched junction bases numbered 2, after V lost 0 bases and J lost 3 bases. The germline V gene has CDR1 SNHLY and CDR2 FYNNEI. There are 14 residues in the CDR3. CDR3 DNA: TGTGCCAGCAGTGAAGCTAGCGGGCTCTACGAGCAGTACTTC. Translation gives CASSEASGLYEQYF. Full variable domain (missing parts from reference TRBV2 and TRBJ2-7): EPEVTQTPSHQVTQMGQEVILRCVPISNHLYFYWYRQILGQKVEFLVSFYNNEISEKSEIFDDQFSVERPDGSNFTLKIRSTKLEDSAMYFCASSEASGLYEQYFGPGTRLTVT.

The V and J genes are TRBV27 and TRBJ2-3; 9 positions agree with TRBD1. With V trimmed by 8 bases and J by 0 bases, 9 bases remained unmatched. The CDR3 loop spans 16 amino acids. Germline-derived CDR1 and CDR2 are MNHEY and SMNVEV (reference sequence). For the CDR3, the DNA is TGTGCCAGCCGCAGAGCCGGGACAGGGAGCACAGATACGCAGTATTTT. It yields the protein CASRRAGTGSTDTQYF.

J is TRBJ2-5 and V is TRBV5-5, with TRBD1 identical over 7 bases. CDR3 length: 14 residues. V shed 2 bases and J 3 bases; nucleotides not matched to a gene: 4. Germline lookup yields CDR1 SGHKS and CDR2 YYEKEE (reference sequence). The CDR3 protein is CASSLTGQKETQYF. The CDR3 DNA follows: TGTGCCAGCAGCTTAACGGGACAGAAAGAGACCCAGTACTTC.

This clone has a single count. The chain recombines TRBV19 with TRBJ2-7, with D tentatively TRBD2 (6 bases). Deletions cut 0 bases from V and 1 base from J, with 10 bases between. The CDR3 contains 15 residues. Germline CDR1 LNHDA, CDR2 SQIVND (reference sequence). CDR3 protein: CASSIDGTPSYEQYF. CDR3 DNA: TGTGCCAGTAGTATAGATGGGACTCCTTCCTACGAGCAGTACTTC.

This chain's CDR3 is CASSTEALLGTEAFF. CDR3 nucleotide sequence: TGTGCCAGTAGTACAGAGGCTCTGCTGGGCACTGAAGCTTTCTTT. The chain carries TRBV19 and TRBJ1-1; no clear D. Looked up from germline, CDR1 is LNHDA and CDR2 is SQIVND (reference sequence). CDR3 length: 15 residues. V was clipped by 4 bases and J by 4 bases, with 16 bases between them.

The chain uses TRBV7-2 and TRBJ2-7; D is perhaps TRBD1 (6 bases). From germline, CDR1 is SGHTA and CDR2 FQGNSA. Trimming shortened V by 1 base and J by 2 bases, and 15 bases separated the two germline ends. The CDR3 totals 16 residues. DNA for the CDR3: TGTGCCAGCAGCTTAGGGTGGGGCCAGGGGACCTACGAGCAGTACTTC. The encoded protein is CASSLGWGQGTYEQYF.

The V and J genes are TRBV20-1 and TRBJ2-3; 7 bases align to TRBD2. CDR3 length: 16 residues. V was clipped by 3 bases and J by 0 bases; unmatched bases: 9. CDR1 is DFQATT, CDR2 SNEGSKA, per germline (reference sequence). The CDR3 DNA is TGCAGTGCTAGTTATCACGGGGGGTTGAGCACAGATACGCAGTATTTT. Encoded protein: CSASYHGGLSTDTQYF.

The chain carries TRBV29-1 and TRBJ2-7, with unresolved D. Trimming removed 4 bases at V and 6 bases at J, with 7 bases between. CDR3 length: 10 amino acids. Germline CDR1 SQVTM, CDR2 ANQGSEA. This CDR3 reads CSVVPSEQYF. As DNA, the CDR3 is TGCAGCGTTGTCCCTTCCGAGCAGTACTTC.

The chain employs TRBV27 and TRBJ1-6, with D perhaps TRBD1 (6 bases). The germline V gene encodes CDR1 MNHEY and CDR2 SMNVEV (reference sequence). V lost 8 bases and J lost 7, with 12 bases in between. This CDR3 is 13 amino acids long. The CDR3 sequence: CASGGGWNSPLHF. In nucleotides, the CDR3 is TGTGCCAGCGGTGGGGGCTGGAATTCACCCCTCCACTTT.

The chain has TRBV7-9 and TRBJ2-1; TRBD2 matches at 8 bases. Looked up from germline, CDR1 is SEHNR and CDR2 is FQNEAQ (reference sequence). This CDR3 comprises 18 residues. The ends lost 4 bases at V and 1 base at J; junction bases unmatched: 12. The CDR3 region is CASSSTGTSLTSYNEQFF. The CDR3 DNA is TGTGCCAGCAGCTCAACCGGGACTAGTCTAACTTCCTACAATGAGCAGTTCTTC.

This chain joins TRBV11-2 and TRBJ2-1; a weak D match, TRBD2 (6 bases). The CDR3 loop spans 16 amino acids. From germline, CDR1 is SGHAT and CDR2 FQNNGV. Trimming shortened V by 5 bases and J by 7 bases, and 21 bases separated the two germline ends. The CDR3, as DNA: TGTGCCAGCAGCCATCCCGGAGCCGGGAGTTGGAATGAGCAGTTCTTC. Its protein is CASSHPGAGSWNEQFF.

The CDR3 coding sequence is TGTGCCAGCAGCGCGGGACAGGGAAACTCTGGGGCCAACGTCCTGACTTTC. It codes for CASSAGQGNSGANVLTF. The chain employs TRBV9 and TRBJ2-6; 9 bases align to TRBD1. With V trimmed by 3 bases and J by 0 bases, 4 bases remained unmatched. The CDR3 is 17 residues long. Germline V lookup: CDR1 SGDLS, CDR2 YYNGEE.

The chain uses TRBV29-1 and TRBJ2-3, with TRBD2 matching 9 bases. Losses at the gene ends were 7 bases for V and 1 base for J; bases not matched to a gene: 12. There are 16 residues in the CDR3. CDR1 and CDR2 from the germline V gene are SQVTM and ANQGSEA. CDR3 DNA: TGCAGCGCCGAGGTCGTTGCTAGCGGGGGCACAGATACGCAGTATTTT. Residues: CSAEVVASGGTDTQYF.

The chain has TRBV20-1 and TRBJ2-7, with 13 nucleotides matching TRBD2. V shed 3 bases and J 4 bases; nucleotides not matched to a gene: 6. Germline values: CDR1 DFQATT, CDR2 SNEGSKA (reference sequence). The CDR3 is made up of 15 amino acids. CDR3 sequence: CSASDGLAGDYEQYF. DNA for the CDR3: TGCAGTGCTAGTGACGGACTAGCGGGAGATTACGAGCAGTACTTC.

Remarks on this clone: The sample has other DNA sequences that encode this CDR3 too. The J gene is TRBJ1-4, the V gene TRBV7-6, with 7 bases identical to TRBD1. Germline-derived CDR1 and CDR2 are SGHVS and FNYEAQ. Trimming at V came to 5 bases and at J to 6 bases, leaving 3 bases not matched to a gene. CDR3 length equals 13 residues. The CDR3 nucleotides read TGTGCCAGCAGCACCGACAGGGATGAAAAACTGTTTTTT. Protein sequence: CASSTDRDEKLFF.

The chain uses TRBV27 and TRBJ2-7; no firm D call. CDR3 length: 14 residues. CDR1 MNHEY and CDR2 SMNVEV come from the germline V gene (reference sequence). V lost 0 bases and J 0 bases, leaving 6 bases between the germline ends. As DNA, the CDR3 is TGTGCCAGCAGTTTATCCGCAGGCTCCTACGAGCAGTACTTC. Its protein product is CASSLSAGSYEQYF.

This clone was seen a handful of times. In DNA, the CDR3 is TGTGCCAGCAGCTCCAAGGTACAGGGGAGGGGCGAGACCCAGTACTTC. Translated, it gives CASSSKVQGRGETQYF. The rearrangement joins TRBV11-3 to TRBJ2-5; D might be TRBD1 or TRBD2, each matching 7 bases. Trimming removed 4 bases at V and 5 bases at J, with 20 bases between. The CDR3 consists of 16 residues. The germline V gene has CDR1 SGHNT and CDR2 YENEEA. Full variable domain (outside the CDR3, taken from reference TRBV11-3 and TRBJ2-5): EAGVVQSPRYKIIEKKQPVAFWCNPISGHNTLYWYLQNLGQGPELLIRYENEEAVDDSQLPKDRFSAERLKGVDSTLKIQPAELGDSAVYLCASSSKVQGRGETQYFGPGTRLLVL.

V and J are TRBV6-5 and TRBJ2-3; 10 bases fit TRBD1. The CDR3 contains 12 residues. V shed 8 bases and J 5 bases; nucleotides not matched to a gene: 1. CDR1 MNHEY and CDR2 SVGAGI come from the germline V gene. In nucleotides, the CDR3 is TGTGCCAGCCGGACAGGGGGAGATACGCAGTATTTT. Its translation: CASRTGGDTQYF.

The genes are TRBV7-6 and TRBJ2-7, with 10 bases that match TRBD2. The CDR3 runs to 16 residues. Trimming took 1 base from V and 7 from J; bases not matched to a gene: 10. The germline V gene has CDR1 SGHVS and CDR2 FNYEAQ. The CDR3 loop reads CASSLGVSSGSGEQYF. Written as DNA, the CDR3 is TGTGCCAGCAGCTTAGGGGTGTCTAGCGGGAGTGGTGAGCAGTACTTC.

The chain carries TRBV28 and TRBJ1-1; 8 positions match TRBD1. V trimming: 7 bases; J trimming: 5 bases; junction bases outside the gene matches: 9. The germline gives CDR1 MDHEN, CDR2 SYDVKM. The CDR3 consists of 14 residues. In DNA, the CDR3 is TGTGCCAGCAACCGGGGGGACAGGTGGACTGAAGCTTTCTTT. Translated, it gives CASNRGDRWTEAFF. The full variable domain, in which reference TRBV28 and TRBJ1-1 provide the parts outside the CDR3, is DVKVTQSSRYLVKRTGEKVFLECVQDMDHENMFWYRQDPGLGLRLIYFSYDVKMKEKGDIPEGYSVSREKKERFSLILESASTNQTSMYLCASNRGDRWTEAFFGQGTRLTVV.

The CDR3 loop is CASSVNRIMNTEAFF. Written as DNA, the CDR3 is TGTGCCAGTAGTGTCAACAGGATCATGAACACTGAAGCTTTCTTT. The chain joins TRBV19 to TRBJ1-1; possible D gene TRBD1, 5 bases. The V gene's germline CDR1 is LNHDA and CDR2 SQIVND (reference sequence). The CDR3 extends over 15 amino acids. Between the trimmed V and J ends, which lost 5 bases and 0 bases, there was a span of 13 bases.

This clone appeared a few times. The CDR3 DNA sequence: TGTGCCAGCGGATCAGGAAATTCACCCCTCCACTTT. The encoded protein is CASGSGNSPLHF. The chain uses TRBV5-5 and TRBJ1-6; unclear D gene. Germline lookup yields CDR1 SGHKS and CDR2 YYEKEE (reference sequence). The germline V and J ends were trimmed by 7 bases and 7 bases, with 9 bases remaining between them. This CDR3 has 12 residues.